A single sample is the source of the 12 T cell receptor beta chains below, sequenced in a study of blood T cells in healthy people across ages. PCR was performed a second time for about 6 to 12 cycles using a sample-barcoded 5' primer and a J-beta primer mix. TCRdb called the 5' RACE reads again in MiXCR, with one record for every CDR3 protein. The profile shows approximately 960,000 distinct CDR3 sequences, almost 30% of them singletons. The data also belong to a second study, concerning T cells of mothers and their children.

Source material: blood. These TCRs come from a woman between 40 and 50 years old in good health.

This clonotype was observed at least ten times. The V call is TRBV20-1, the J call TRBJ2-5; 8 positions agree with TRBD2. CDR1 and CDR2 (germline): DFQATT, SNEGSKA (reference sequence). The trim removed 3 bases at V and 5 bases at J, leaving 11 bases unmatched. The CDR3 is 15 residues long. CDR3 in DNA: TGCAGTGCTAGTGGCGGGGGGTACCCTCGGGAGACCCAGTACTTC. Residues: CSASGGGYPRETQYF.

This clonotype was counted a few times. V usage is TRBV7-6 and J usage is TRBJ1-2, with D possibly being TRBD1 (5 bases). This CDR3 comprises 15 residues. The germline V gene encodes CDR1 SGHVS and CDR2 FNYEAQ. Trimming left V 5 bases short and J 8 bases short, with 21 bases between. CDR3 DNA: TGTGCCAGCAGCCCCGAGGTGGCAGGGCTTCTCGGCTACACCTTC. This sequence encodes CASSPEVAGLLGYTF.

V gene TRBV7-2 combines with J gene TRBJ1-2; TRBD1 matches 12 bases. The CDR3 covers 19 residues. In germline, CDR1 is SGHTA, CDR2 FQGNSA. After removal of 6 bases from V and 0 bases from J, the junction contained 14 bases not matched to a gene. The CDR3 DNA is TGTGCCAGCAGTAGAAGGGGGGACAGGGGGCGCTTAGCTAACTATGGCTACACCTTC. Translation gives CASSRRGDRGRLANYGYTF.

This clonotype was detected ten times or more. The CDR3: CASSPNDNEQFF. The CDR3 DNA reads TGCGCCAGCAGCCCAAACGACAATGAGCAGTTCTTC. This chain connects TRBV5-1 to TRBJ2-1; D is unresolved. Trimming pared 4 bases from V and 5 bases from J, leaving 7 bases between. Germline CDR1 SGHRS, CDR2 YFSETQ. CDR3 length equals 12 residues.

In its sample, this clonotype was seen many times. This chain links TRBV20-1 with TRBJ1-5; 7 nucleotides match TRBD1. This CDR3 is 14 amino acids long. The germline gives CDR1 DFQATT, CDR2 SNEGSKA (reference sequence). V shed 6 bases, J shed 3 bases, and the junction held 8 bases outside the gene matches. The CDR3 reads CSARPGQSNQPQHF. The CDR3 DNA is TGCAGTGCGAGACCGGGACAGTCCAATCAGCCCCAGCATTTT.

This clonotype was detected a few times. V usage is TRBV14 and J usage is TRBJ2-1; D ambiguous. The CDR3 is made up of 14 amino acids. From germline, CDR1 is SGHDN and CDR2 FVKESK. V lost 0 bases to trimming and J lost 5 bases, with 8 bases between them. CDR3 in amino acids: CASSQETRHNEQFF. In DNA, the CDR3 is TGTGCCAGCAGCCAAGAAACGAGGCACAATGAGCAGTTCTTC.

In this sample, this clonotype turned up a few times. Here the CDR3 reads CASSLATGLSEKLFF. The CDR3 bases are TGTGCCAGCAGCTTAGCGACAGGGCTTAGTGAAAAACTGTTTTTT. The rearrangement links TRBV7-2 to TRBJ1-4, with 7 bases that match TRBD1. V gave up 0 bases and J gave up 7 bases; unmatched junction bases: 5. CDR3 size: 15 residues. Germline values: CDR1 SGHTA, CDR2 FQGNSA.

The sample holds a few counts of this clonotype. CDR3 sequence reads: CASSQGQALYNEQFF. For the CDR3, the DNA is TGCGCCAGCAGCCAAGGGCAGGCCCTGTACAATGAGCAGTTCTTC. The chain combines TRBV4-1 with TRBJ2-1; no clear D. Trimming shortened V by 1 base and J by 4 bases, and 11 bases separated the two germline ends. There are 15 residues in the CDR3. Per the germline V gene, CDR1 is MGHRA and CDR2 is YSYEKL.

With respect to this clonotype: This could be a read error, since a much larger clone is one nucleotide away. This chain uses TRBV27 with TRBJ2-4, with no clear D. The closer fit of TRBJ2-7 to the DNA end suggests the J call may be wrong. The germline V gene encodes CDR1 MNHEY and CDR2 SMNVEV (reference sequence). The CDR3 is 14 residues long. The CDR3 sequence: CAGSIAGPTYEQYF. The CDR3 coding sequence is TGTGCCGGCAGTATTGCCGGGCCCACCTACGAGCAGTACTTC.

Regarding this clonotype: Just one base apart from a much larger clone, this may be a read error. The rearrangement uses TRBV7-9 and TRBJ2-7, with D possibly matching TRBD1 (6 bases). CDR1 is SEHNR, CDR2 FQNEAQ, per germline (reference sequence). The CDR3 covers 14 residues. Written as DNA, the CDR3 is TGTACCAGCAGCTTAAAGACGGGACACTACGAGCAGTACTTC. Translating gives CTSSLKTGHYEQYF. The full variable domain, rest sourced from reference TRBV7-9 and TRBJ2-7, is DTGVSQNPRHKITKRGQNVTFRCDPISEHNRLYWYRQTLGQGPEFLTYFQNEAQLEKSRLLSDRFSAERPKGSFSTLEIQRTEQGDSAMYLCTSSLKTGHYEQYFGPGTRLTVT.

This clonotype was detected many times. The gene calls are TRBV7-3 and TRBJ2-3, with D tentatively TRBD2 (6 bases). Between the trimmed V and J ends, which lost 3 bases and 5 bases, there was a span of 15 bases. Germline assignment: CDR1 SGHTA and CDR2 FQGTGA. This CDR3 has 15 amino acids. The CDR3 protein is CASSLMEGRGDTQYF. The CDR3 region has the DNA TGTGCCAGCAGCTTGATGGAGGGGCGGGGAGATACGCAGTATTTT. Filled out from reference TRBV7-3 and TRBJ2-3, the complete variable domain reads GAGVSQTPSNKVTEKGKYVELRCDPISGHTALYWYRQSLGQGPEFLIYFQGTGAADDSGLPNDRFFAVRPEGSVSTLKIQRTERGDSAVYLCASSLMEGRGDTQYFGPGTRLTVL.

In its sample, this clonotype was seen a few times. The rearrangement links TRBV12-3 or TRBV12-4 to TRBJ1-1; 8 nucleotides match TRBD1. After removal of 7 bases from V and 5 bases from J, the junction contained 6 bases not matched to a gene. This CDR3 is built from 13 residues. CDR3 DNA: TGTGCCAGCACCGAACAGGGGGGAACTGAAGCTTTCTTT. It encodes CASTEQGGTEAFF.